The T cell receptor beta chain described here comes from a study of blood T cell repertoires in COVID-19. Study-wide background: The origin of the acute and convalescent COVID-19 samples was the United States, Italy and Spain. The cDNA or gDNA used as material had been derived from T cells, B-cell-depleted T cells, or PBMCs.

V trimming: 2 bases; J trimming: 4 bases; junction bases outside the gene matches: 5. The CDR3 contains 16 residues. Germline CDR1 SGHRS, CDR2 YFSETQ. Under the authors' procedure: Reference gene primer amplification in the assay estimated nucleated cell counts. Measured with immunoSEQ multiplex PCR; TCRdb has only the in-frame clones, and not every one. V, J and clone size are taken as reported in that table, and D and trimming were inferred from the DNA itself. The sample lists over 45,000 clones, around 86% seen once, with around 7% in the top ten. The TCR originated in a man between 60 and 75 years old with active COVID-19. Sequencing was performed on peripheral blood. The chain couples TRBV5-1 to TRBJ2-1; TRBD2 aligns across 11 bases. The DNA for the CDR3 is TGCGCCAGCAGCTTCCTGGGACTAGCGGATTACAATGAGCAGTTCTTC. As protein: CASSFLGLADYNEQFF.